This T cell receptor (beta chain) was recovered during a study of OX40 agonist ivuxolimab in advanced cancers. Exclusion applied to patients with autoimmune disease history or systemic immunosuppression. Baseline, cycle 4 day 1, and cycle 7 day 1 were the blood sampling points. Study findings and constraints: CD4+ and CD8+ blood T cells expanded clonally by week 6 at 0.1 to 3.0 mg/kg. The authors also found low normalized T-cell clonal expansion in some nonresponders.

The table came from immunoSEQ multiplex PCR; TCRdb's copy has only in-frame clones and leaves some out. The table has 65,000 to 85,000 clones, around 86% seen once. V lost 9 bases and J lost 0; bases outside the gene matches: 9. Germline CDR1 MNHEY, CDR2 SMNVEV (reference sequence). The length of the CDR3 is 16 residues. As concerns this clone: Its antigen is not known.

This chain uses TRBV27 with TRBJ2-2, with 8 bases matching TRBD1. The clonotype comes from an adult with an advanced solid tumor such as melanoma, head and neck, liver or kidney cancer. The sample in question was CD4+ or CD8+ T cells sorted from blood, obtained in a trial of the OX40 agonist ivuxolimab. CDR3 loop: CASGARQGTNTGELFF. The CDR3 DNA reads as TGTGCCAGTGGGGCCCGACAGGGGACGAACACCGGGGAGCTGTTTTTT.